Listed here are 20 T cell receptor beta chains from one sample, sequenced in a study of monozygotic twins with inflammatory bowel disease (dated by TCRdb to the late 2010s). The library was built by means of 5' RACE. Instrument on record: Illumina HiSeq 2500. Once TCRdb had reprocessed the reads, it stored one entry per CDR3 protein sequence and supplied no DNA. The sample's own table lists approximately 140,000 distinct CDR3 sequences. The ten largest clones capture 2% to 2.5% of the sample. Sequencing was carried out using blood. The receptors were sampled from a human donor with ulcerative colitis or Crohn's disease, or a healthy co-twin of an affected twin (not recorded which).

The genes are TRBV5-1 and TRBJ1-6; TCRdb names TRBD1, which stays unverified in the absence of DNA. CDR1 and CDR2 from the germline V gene are SGHRS and YFSETQ. The CDR3 sequence is 14 residues long. The chain's CDR3 is CASSLGDVDSPLHF.

The chain has TRBV5-1 and TRBJ2-5. The CDR3 sequence is 15 residues long. CDR1 and CDR2 from the germline V gene are SGHRS and YFSETQ. The CDR3 reads CASSLAGFQQETQYF.

The V and J genes are TRBV20-1 and TRBJ2-7. Germline CDR1 is DFQATT and CDR2 is SNEGSKA (reference sequence). The CDR3 runs to 13 residues. CDR3 sequence: CSARDAASYEQYF.

This sequence joins TRBV20-1 and TRBJ1-1; TCRdb's D call of TRBD1 is untestable without DNA. The length of the CDR3 is 11 residues. CDR1 is DFQATT and CDR2 is SNEGSKA in the germline V gene (reference sequence). The CDR3 sequence: CLPPGDTEAFF.

This chain joins TRBV5-1 and TRBJ2-7; TCRdb proposes TRBD1, but this gene call is untestable without DNA. Germline values: CDR1 SGHRS, CDR2 YFSETQ. The CDR3 is made up of 12 amino acids. CDR3 residues: CASSVTGYEQYF.

The chain links TRBV27 to TRBJ1-1. This CDR3 has 14 amino acids. Per the germline V gene, CDR1 is MNHEY and CDR2 is SMNVEV (reference sequence). CDR3 loop: CASSLSHTNTEAFF.

The chain couples TRBV25-1 to TRBJ2-2; lacking DNA, the TRBD1 call made by TCRdb goes unchecked. Germline CDR1 is MGHDK and CDR2 is SYGVNS. The CDR3 spans 15 residues. The CDR3 sequence: CASSELTGDTGELFF.

The chain carries TRBV21-1 and TRBJ2-7; TCRdb's D call of TRBD1 is untestable without DNA. TRBV21-1 is recorded as a pseudogene. This CDR3 has 20 residues. CDR3 protein: CASYSEPWAFFCGGFHEQYF.

V gene TRBV6-1 combines with J gene TRBJ2-1. Germline CDR1 MNHNS, CDR2 SASEGT. The CDR3 consists of 16 residues. CDR3 sequence reads: CASSVAQGGSYNEQFF.

This CDR3 is CASSLATSGNSPLHF. The genes are TRBV7-8 and TRBJ1-6. Germline V lookup: CDR1 SGHVS, CDR2 FQNEAQ. This CDR3 region has 15 residues.

The chain couples TRBV7-8 to TRBJ2-5; TCRdb reports TRBD1, a call that lacks DNA to check it against. CDR3 length: 18 amino acids. Germline CDR1 SGHVS, CDR2 FQNEAQ. The CDR3 loop is CASTANIAGGFGKETQYF.

The gene calls are TRBV5-1 and TRBJ2-5. The germline gives CDR1 SGHRS, CDR2 YFSETQ. The CDR3 totals 14 residues. The chain's CDR3 is CASRPWTGQETQYF.

The chain recombines TRBV7-2 with TRBJ2-5; the TRBD2 assignment by TCRdb is unverifiable without DNA. Germline lookup yields CDR1 SGHTA and CDR2 FQGNSA. The CDR3 covers 14 residues. The CDR3 protein is CASSLKGGGETQYF.

The genes are TRBV20-1 and TRBJ2-4; the D gene TCRdb calls, TRBD1, cannot be checked with no DNA. Germline assignment: CDR1 DFQATT and CDR2 SNEGSKA (reference sequence). CDR3 length equals 15 residues. The CDR3 region is CSASNSGQLRYIQYF.

The genes are TRBV20-1 and TRBJ1-5. This CDR3 contains 13 residues. Germline loops: CDR1 DFQATT, CDR2 SNEGSKA (reference sequence). CDR3 sequence: CSARQGGNQPQHF.

V usage is TRBV19 and J usage is TRBJ1-1; with no DNA, the TCRdb D assignment of TRBD1 cannot be verified. The CDR3 length is 13 residues. Germline-derived CDR1 and CDR2 are LNHDA and SQIVND (reference sequence). The CDR3 sequence: CASSTGTPLEAFF.

The CDR3 sequence: CASSPLDEQFF. The chain joins TRBV7-2 to TRBJ2-1. Per germline, CDR1 SGHTA and CDR2 FQGNSA. The CDR3 has 11 residues. The complete variable domain, with remaining parts taken from reference TRBV7-2 and TRBJ2-1, reads GAGVSQSPSNKVTEKGKDVELRCDPISGHTALYWYRQSLGQGLEFLIYFQGNSAPDKSGLPSDRFSAERTGGSVSTLTIQRTQQEDSAVYLCASSPLDEQFFGPGTRLTVL.

J is TRBJ2-1 and V is TRBV28; the TCRdb call, TRBD1, lacks DNA for checking. The CDR3 extends over 13 amino acids. Germline CDR1 MDHEN, CDR2 SYDVKM. The CDR3 loop is CASTGPGRNEQFF.

V and J are TRBV5-1 and TRBJ2-1; TCRdb names TRBD1, which stays unverified in the absence of DNA. There are 17 residues in the CDR3. Germline CDR1 is SGHRS and CDR2 is YFSETQ. The CDR3 region is CASSYKAADARGNEQFF.

The chain employs TRBV6-2 or TRBV6-3 and TRBJ2-2. Germline CDR1 reads MNHEY; CDR2 reads SVGEGT. The CDR3 sequence is 13 residues long. The CDR3 loop is CASSYSGTGVLFF.